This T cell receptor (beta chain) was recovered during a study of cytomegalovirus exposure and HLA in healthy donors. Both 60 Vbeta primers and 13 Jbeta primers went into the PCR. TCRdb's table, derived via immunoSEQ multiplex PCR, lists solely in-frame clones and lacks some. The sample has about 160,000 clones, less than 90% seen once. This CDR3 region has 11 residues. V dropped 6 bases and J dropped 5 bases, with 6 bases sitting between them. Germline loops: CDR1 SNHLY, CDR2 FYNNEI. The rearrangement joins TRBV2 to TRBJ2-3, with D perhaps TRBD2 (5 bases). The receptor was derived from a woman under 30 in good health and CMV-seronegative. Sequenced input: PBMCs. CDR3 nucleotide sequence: TGTGCCAGCAGGAGCGGAGATACGCAGTATTTT. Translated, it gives CASRSGDTQYF.